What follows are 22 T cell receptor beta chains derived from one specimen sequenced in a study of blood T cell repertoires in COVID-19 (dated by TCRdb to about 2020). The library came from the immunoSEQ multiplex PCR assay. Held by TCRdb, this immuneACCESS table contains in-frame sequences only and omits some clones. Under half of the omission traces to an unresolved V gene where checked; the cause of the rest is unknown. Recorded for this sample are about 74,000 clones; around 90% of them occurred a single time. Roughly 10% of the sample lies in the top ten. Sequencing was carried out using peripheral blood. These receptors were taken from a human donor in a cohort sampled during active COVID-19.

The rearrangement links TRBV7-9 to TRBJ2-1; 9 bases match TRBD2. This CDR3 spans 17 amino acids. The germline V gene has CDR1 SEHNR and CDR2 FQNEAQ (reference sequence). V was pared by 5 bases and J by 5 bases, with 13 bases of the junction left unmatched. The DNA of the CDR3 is TGTGCCAGCAGCCTCCCTAGCGGGAAAAACCGAGACAATGAGCAGTTCTTC. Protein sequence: CASSLPSGKNRDNEQFF.

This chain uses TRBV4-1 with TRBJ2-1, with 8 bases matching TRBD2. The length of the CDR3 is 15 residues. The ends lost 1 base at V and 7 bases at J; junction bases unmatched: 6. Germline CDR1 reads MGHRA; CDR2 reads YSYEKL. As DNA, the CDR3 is TGCGCCAGCAGCCAAGTAGGGACTAGGTTGAATGAGCAGTTCTTC. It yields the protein CASSQVGTRLNEQFF.

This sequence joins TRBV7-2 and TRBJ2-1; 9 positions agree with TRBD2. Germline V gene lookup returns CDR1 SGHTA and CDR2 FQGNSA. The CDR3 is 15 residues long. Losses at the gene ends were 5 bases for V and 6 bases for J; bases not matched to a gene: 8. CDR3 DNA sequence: TGTGCCAGCAGCGCGACTAGCGGAAGAGGCAATGAGCAGTTCTTC. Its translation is CASSATSGRGNEQFF.

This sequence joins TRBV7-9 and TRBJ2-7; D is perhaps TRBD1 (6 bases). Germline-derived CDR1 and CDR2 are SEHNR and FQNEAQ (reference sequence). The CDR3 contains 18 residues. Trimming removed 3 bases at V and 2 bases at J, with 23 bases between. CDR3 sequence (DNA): TGTGCCAGCAGCTTTTTAAGCTTTGGATCCGGGACACCCTACGAGCAGTACTTC. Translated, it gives CASSFLSFGSGTPYEQYF.

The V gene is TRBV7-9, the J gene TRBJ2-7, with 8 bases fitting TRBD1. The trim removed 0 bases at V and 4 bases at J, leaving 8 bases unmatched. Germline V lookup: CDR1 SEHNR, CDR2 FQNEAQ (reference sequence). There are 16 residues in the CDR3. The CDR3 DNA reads TGTGCCAGCAGCTTAGCCGGGACAGGTCGGGGGTACGAGCAGTACTTC. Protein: CASSLAGTGRGYEQYF.

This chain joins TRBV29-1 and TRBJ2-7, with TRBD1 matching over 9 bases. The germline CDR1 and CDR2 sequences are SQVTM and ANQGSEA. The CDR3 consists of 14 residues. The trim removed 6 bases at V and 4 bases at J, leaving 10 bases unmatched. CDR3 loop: CSVGPGQGTYEQYF. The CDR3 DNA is TGCAGCGTGGGACCGGGACAGGGTACGTACGAGCAGTACTTC.

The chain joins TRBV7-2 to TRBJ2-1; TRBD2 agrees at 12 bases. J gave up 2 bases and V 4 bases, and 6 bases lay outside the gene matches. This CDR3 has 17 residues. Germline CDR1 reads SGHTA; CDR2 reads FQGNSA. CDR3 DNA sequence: TGTGCCAGCAGCTCCAGACTAGCGGGAGAAACCTACAATGAGCAGTTCTTC. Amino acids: CASSSRLAGETYNEQFF.

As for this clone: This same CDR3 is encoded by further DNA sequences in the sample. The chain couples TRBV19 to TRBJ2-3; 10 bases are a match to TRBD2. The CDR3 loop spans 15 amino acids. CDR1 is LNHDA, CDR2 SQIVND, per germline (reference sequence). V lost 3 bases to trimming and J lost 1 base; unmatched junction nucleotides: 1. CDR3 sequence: CASSIGTSGTDTQYF. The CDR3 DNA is TGTGCCAGTAGTATCGGGACTAGCGGCACAGATACGCAGTATTTT.

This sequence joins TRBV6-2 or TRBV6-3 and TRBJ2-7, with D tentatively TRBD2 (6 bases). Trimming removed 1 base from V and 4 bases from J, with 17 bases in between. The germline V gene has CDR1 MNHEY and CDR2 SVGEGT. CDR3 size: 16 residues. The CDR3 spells CASSYFSGTPKYEQYF. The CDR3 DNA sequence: TGTGCCAGCAGTTACTTCTCCGGGACTCCCAAATACGAGCAGTACTTC.

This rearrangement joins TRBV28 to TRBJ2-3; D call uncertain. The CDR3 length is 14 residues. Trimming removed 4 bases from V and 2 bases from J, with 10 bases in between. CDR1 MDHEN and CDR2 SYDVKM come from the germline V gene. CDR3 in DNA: TGTGCCAGCAGTTCAACCGGTTCCACAGATACGCAGTATTTT. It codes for CASSSTGSTDTQYF.

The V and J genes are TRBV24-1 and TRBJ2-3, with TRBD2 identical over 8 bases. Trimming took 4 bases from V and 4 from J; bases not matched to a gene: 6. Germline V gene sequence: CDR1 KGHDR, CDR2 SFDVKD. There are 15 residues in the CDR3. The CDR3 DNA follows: TGTGCCACCAGTGACCCCGGGACTAGAGCAGATACGCAGTATTTT. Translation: CATSDPGTRADTQYF.

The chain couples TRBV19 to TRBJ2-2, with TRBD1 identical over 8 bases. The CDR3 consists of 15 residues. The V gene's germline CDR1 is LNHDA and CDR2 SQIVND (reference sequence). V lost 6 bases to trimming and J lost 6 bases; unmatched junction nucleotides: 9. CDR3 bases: TGTGCCAGTAGAACAACCGGGACAGGTGCCGGGGAGCTGTTTTTT. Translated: CASRTTGTGAGELFF.

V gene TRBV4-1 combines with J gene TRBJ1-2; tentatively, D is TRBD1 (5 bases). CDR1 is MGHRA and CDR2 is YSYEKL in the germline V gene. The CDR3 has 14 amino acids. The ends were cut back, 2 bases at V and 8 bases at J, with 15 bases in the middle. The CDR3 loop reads CASSQFFREGGYTF. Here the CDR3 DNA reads TGCGCCAGCAGCCAATTCTTCAGGGAAGGCGGCTACACCTTC.

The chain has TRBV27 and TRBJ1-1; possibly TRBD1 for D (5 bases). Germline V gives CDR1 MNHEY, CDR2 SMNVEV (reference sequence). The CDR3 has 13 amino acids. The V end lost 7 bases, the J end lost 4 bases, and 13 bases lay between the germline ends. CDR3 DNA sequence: TGTGCCAGCAAAGGGGCCTCAGTCACTGAAGCTTTCTTT. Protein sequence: CASKGASVTEAFF.

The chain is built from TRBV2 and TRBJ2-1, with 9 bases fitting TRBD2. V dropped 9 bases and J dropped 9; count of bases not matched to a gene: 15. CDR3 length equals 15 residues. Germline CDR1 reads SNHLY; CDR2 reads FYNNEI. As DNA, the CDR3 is TGTGCCAGGGCTTCCGGGACTAGCCACCTTGGTGAGCAGTTCTTC. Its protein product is CARASGTSHLGEQFF.

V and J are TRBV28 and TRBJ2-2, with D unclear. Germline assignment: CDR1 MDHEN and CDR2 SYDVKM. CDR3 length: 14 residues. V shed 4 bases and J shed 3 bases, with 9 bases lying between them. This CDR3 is CASSSPTYTGELFF. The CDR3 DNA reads TGTGCCAGCAGTTCACCCACATACACCGGGGAGCTGTTTTTT.

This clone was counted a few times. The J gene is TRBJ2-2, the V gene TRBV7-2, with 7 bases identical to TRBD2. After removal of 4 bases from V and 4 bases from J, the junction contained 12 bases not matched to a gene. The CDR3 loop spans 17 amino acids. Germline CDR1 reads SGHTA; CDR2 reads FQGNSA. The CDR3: CASSSPLGGPVTGELFF. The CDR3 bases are TGTGCCAGCAGCTCGCCTTTGGGAGGGCCGGTCACCGGGGAGCTGTTTTTT.

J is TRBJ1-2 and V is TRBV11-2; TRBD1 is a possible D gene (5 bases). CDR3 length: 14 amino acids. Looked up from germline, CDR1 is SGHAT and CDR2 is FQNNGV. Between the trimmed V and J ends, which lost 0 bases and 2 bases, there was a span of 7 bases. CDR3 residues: CASSLDGGNYGYTF. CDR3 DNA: TGTGCCAGCAGCTTAGACGGGGGGAACTATGGCTACACCTTC.

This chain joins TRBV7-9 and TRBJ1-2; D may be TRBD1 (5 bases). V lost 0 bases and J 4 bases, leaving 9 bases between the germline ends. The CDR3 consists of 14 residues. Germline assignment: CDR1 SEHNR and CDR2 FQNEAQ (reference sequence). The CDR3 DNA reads TGTGCCAGCAGCTTAGCCCTGACAGTCTATGGCTACACCTTC. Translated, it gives CASSLALTVYGYTF.

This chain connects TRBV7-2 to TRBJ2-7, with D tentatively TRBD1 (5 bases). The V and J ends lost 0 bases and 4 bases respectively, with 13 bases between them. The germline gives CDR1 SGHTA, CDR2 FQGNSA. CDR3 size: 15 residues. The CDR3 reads CASSLAGVGGYEQYF. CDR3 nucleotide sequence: TGTGCCAGCAGCTTAGCAGGGGTTGGTGGATACGAGCAGTACTTC.

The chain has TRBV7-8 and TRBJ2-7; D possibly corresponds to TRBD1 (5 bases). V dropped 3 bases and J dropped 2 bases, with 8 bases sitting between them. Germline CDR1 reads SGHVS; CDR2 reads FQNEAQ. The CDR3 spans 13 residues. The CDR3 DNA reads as TGTGCCAGCAGCTTTGGACAAGCCTACGAGCAGTACTTC. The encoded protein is CASSFGQAYEQYF.

The CDR3 nucleotides are TGTGCCAGCAGCTCCTACAGCGGGAGCTCCTACAATGAGCAGTTCTTC. It yields the protein CASSSYSGSSYNEQFF. The gene calls are TRBV7-2 and TRBJ2-1; 8 bases are shared with TRBD2. Trimming cost V 4 bases and J 0 bases; bases outside gene matches: 5. This CDR3 region has 16 residues. In germline, CDR1 is SGHTA, CDR2 FQGNSA.